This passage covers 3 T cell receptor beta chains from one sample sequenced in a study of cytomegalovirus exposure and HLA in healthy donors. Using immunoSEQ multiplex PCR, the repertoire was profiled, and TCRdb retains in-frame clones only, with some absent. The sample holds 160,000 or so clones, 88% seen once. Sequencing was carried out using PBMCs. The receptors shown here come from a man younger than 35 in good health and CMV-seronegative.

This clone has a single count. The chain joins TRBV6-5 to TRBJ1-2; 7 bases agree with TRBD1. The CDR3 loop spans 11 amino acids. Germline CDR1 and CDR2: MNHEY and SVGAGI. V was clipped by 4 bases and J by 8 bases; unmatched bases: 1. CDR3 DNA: TGTGCCAGCAGTTCAGGGGGGGGCTACACCTTC. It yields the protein CASSSGGGYTF.

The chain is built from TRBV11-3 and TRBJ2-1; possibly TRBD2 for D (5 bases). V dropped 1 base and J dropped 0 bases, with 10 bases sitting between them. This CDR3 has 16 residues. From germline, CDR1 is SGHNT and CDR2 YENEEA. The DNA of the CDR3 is TGTGCCAGCAGCTTAGTTGGGAGCGGCTCCTACAATGAGCAGTTCTTC. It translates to CASSLVGSGSYNEQFF.

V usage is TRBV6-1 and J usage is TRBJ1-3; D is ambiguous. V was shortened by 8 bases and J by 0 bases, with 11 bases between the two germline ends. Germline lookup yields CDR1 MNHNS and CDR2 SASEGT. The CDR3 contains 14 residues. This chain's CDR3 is CASRAGSSGNTIYF. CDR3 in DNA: TGTGCCAGCCGAGCAGGCAGCTCTGGAAACACCATATATTTT.